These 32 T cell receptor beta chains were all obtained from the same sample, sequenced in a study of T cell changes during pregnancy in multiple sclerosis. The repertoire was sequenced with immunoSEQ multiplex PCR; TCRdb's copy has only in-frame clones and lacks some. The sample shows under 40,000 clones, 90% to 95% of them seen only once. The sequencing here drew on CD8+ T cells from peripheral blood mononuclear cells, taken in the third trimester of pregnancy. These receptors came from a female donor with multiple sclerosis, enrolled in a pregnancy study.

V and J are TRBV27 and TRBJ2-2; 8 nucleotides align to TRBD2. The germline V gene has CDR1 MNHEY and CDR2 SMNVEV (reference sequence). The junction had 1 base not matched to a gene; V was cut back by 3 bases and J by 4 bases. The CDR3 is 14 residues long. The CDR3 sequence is CASSFGTSTGELFF. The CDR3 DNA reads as TGTGCCAGCAGTTTCGGGACTAGCACCGGGGAGCTGTTTTTT.

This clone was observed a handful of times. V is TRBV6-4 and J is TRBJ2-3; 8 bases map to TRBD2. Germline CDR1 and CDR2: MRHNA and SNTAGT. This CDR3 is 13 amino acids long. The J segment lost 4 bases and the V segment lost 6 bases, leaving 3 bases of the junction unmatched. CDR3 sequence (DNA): TGTGCCAGCAGCGGGGGGGATGCAGATACGCAGTATTTT. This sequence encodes CASSGGDADTQYF.

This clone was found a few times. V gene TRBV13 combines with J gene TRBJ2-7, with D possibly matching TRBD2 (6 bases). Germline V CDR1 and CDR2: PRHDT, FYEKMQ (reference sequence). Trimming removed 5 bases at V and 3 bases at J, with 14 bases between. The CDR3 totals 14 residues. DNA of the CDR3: TGTGCCAGCAGCCCTTGGGGGGAAGACTACGAGCAGTACTTC. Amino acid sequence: CASSPWGEDYEQYF.

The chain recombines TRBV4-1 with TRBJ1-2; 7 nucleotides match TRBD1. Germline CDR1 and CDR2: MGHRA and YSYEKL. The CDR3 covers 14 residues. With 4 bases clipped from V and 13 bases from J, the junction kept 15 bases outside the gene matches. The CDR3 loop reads CASSRPGQGVGGTF. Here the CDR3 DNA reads TGCGCCAGCAGCCGACCAGGGCAGGGGGTGGGCGGCACCTTC.

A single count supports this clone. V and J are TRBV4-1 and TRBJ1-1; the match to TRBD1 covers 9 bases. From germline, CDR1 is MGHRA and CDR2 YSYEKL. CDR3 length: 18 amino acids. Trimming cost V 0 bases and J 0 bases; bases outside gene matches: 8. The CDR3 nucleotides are TGCGCCAGCAGCCAAGACCCTGGGACAGGGATCCTGAACACTGAAGCTTTCTTT. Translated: CASSQDPGTGILNTEAFF.

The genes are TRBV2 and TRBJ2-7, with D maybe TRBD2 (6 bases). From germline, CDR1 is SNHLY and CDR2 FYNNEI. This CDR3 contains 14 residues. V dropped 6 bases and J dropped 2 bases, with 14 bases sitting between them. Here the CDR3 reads CASRGGRGAYEQYF. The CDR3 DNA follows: TGTGCCAGCAGGGGAGGACGGGGAGCCTACGAGCAGTACTTC.

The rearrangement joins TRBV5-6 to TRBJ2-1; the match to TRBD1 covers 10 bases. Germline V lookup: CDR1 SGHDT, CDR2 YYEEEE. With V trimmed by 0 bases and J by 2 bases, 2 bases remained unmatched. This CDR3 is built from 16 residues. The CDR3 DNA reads TGTGCCAGCAGCTTGGCGACAGGGGGCCCCTACAATGAGCAGTTCTTC. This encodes CASSLATGGPYNEQFF. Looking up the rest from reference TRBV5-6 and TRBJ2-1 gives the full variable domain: DAGVTQSPTHLIKTRGQQVTLRCSPKSGHDTVSWYQQALGQGPQFIFQYYEEEERQRGNFPDRFSGHQFPNYSSELNVNALLLGDSALYLCASSLATGGPYNEQFFGPGTRLTVL.

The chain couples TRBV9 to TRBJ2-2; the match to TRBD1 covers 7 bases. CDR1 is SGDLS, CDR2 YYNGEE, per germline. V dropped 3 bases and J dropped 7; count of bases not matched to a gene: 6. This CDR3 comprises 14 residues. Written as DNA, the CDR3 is TGTGCCAGCAGCGAACTAGGGGGCAGCGGGGAGCTGTTTTTT. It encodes CASSELGGSGELFF.

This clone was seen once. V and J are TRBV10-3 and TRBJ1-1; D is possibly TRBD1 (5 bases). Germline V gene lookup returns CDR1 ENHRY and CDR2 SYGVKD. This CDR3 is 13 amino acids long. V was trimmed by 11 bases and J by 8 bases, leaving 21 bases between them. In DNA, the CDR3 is TGTGCCTCCTACAACCAGGGCCCTGAGGAAGCTTTCTTT. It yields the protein CASYNQGPEEAFF.

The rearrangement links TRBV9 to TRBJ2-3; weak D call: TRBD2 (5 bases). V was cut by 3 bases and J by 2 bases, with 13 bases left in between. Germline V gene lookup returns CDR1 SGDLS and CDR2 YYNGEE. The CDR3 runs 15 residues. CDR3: CASSAEVHDTDTQYF. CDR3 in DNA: TGTGCCAGCAGCGCGGAGGTGCACGACACAGATACGCAGTATTTT.

DNA for the CDR3: TGTGCCAGCAGAGGTCGACAGGGGGCGGATTCACCCCTCCACTTT. This translates into CASRGRQGADSPLHF. The chain recombines TRBV13 with TRBJ1-6; 10 nucleotides align to TRBD1. Losses at the gene ends were 6 bases for V and 8 bases for J; bases not matched to a gene: 7. This CDR3 comprises 15 residues. Germline V gene data show CDR1 as PRHDT and CDR2 as FYEKMQ (reference sequence).

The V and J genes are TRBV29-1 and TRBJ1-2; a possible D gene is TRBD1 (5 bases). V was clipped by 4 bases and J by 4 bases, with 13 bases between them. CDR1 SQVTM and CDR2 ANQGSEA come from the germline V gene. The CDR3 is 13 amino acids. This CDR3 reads CSVAARGGYGYTF. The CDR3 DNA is TGCAGCGTTGCGGCTAGGGGCGGCTATGGCTACACCTTC.

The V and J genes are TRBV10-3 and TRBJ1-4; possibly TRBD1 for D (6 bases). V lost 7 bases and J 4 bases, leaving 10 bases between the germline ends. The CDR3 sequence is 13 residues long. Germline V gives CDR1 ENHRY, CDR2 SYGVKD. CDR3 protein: CAIKGGDNEKLFF. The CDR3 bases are TGTGCCATCAAGGGGGGGGATAATGAAAAACTGTTTTTT.

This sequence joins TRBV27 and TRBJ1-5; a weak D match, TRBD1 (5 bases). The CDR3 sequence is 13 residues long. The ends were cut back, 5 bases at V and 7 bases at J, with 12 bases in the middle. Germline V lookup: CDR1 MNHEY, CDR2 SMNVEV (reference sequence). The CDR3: CASSPGLGQPQHF. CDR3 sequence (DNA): TGTGCCAGCAGTCCGGGACTGGGGCAGCCCCAGCATTTT.

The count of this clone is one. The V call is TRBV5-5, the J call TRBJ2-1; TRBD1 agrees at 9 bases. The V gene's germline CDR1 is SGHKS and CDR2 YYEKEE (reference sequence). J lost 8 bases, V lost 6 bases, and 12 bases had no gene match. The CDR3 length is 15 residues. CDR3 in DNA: TGTGCCAGCACAACAGGACAGGGGTGGGCTTATGAGCAGTTCTTC. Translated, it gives CASTTGQGWAYEQFF. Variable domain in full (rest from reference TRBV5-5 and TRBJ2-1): DAGVTQSPTHLIKTRGQQVTLRCSPISGHKSVSWYQQVLGQGPQFIFQYYEKEERGRGNFPDRFSARQFPNYSSELNVNALLLGDSALYLCASTTGQGWAYEQFFGPGTRLTVL.

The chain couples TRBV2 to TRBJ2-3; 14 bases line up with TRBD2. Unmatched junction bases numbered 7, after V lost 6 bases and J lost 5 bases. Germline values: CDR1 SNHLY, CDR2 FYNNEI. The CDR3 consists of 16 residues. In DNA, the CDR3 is TGTGCCAGCAGGAGGACTAGCGGGGGGCCCCTAGATACGCAGTATTTT. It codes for CASRRTSGGPLDTQYF.

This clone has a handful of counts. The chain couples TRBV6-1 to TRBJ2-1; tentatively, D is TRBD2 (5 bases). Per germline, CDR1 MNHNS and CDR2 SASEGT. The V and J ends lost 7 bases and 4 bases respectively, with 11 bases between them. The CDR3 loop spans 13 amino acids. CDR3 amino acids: CASMLAEYNEQFF. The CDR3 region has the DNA TGTGCCAGCATGCTAGCCGAGTACAATGAGCAGTTCTTC.

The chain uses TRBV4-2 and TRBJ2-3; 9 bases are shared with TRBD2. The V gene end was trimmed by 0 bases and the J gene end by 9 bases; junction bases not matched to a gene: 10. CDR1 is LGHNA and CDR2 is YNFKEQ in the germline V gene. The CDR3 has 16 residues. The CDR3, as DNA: TGTGCCAGCAGCCAAGATGGCGGGGGGGCCCCGGGAACGCAGTATTTT. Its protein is CASSQDGGGAPGTQYF.

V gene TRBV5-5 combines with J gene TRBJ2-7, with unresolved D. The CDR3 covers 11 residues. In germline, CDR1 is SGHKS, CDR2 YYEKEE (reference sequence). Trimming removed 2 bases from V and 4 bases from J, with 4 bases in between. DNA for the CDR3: TGTGCCAGCAGCTTTCCGTACGAGCAGTACTTC. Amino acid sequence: CASSFPYEQYF.

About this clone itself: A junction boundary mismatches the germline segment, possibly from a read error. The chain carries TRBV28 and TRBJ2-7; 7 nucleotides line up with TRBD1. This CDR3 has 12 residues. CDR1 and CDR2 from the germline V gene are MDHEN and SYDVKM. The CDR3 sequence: CASRPLQGRGFF. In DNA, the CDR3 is TGTGCCAGCAGGCCACTACAGGGGCGAGGGTTCTTC.

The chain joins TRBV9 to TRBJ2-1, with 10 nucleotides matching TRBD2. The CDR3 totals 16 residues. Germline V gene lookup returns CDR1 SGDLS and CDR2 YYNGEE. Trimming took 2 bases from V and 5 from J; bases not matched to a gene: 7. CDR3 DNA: TGTGCCAGCAGCGTTCAGCGGGGGGGCCTAAACAATGAGCAGTTCTTC. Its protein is CASSVQRGGLNNEQFF.

CDR3 nucleotides: TGTGCCAGCAGCTCCACCGGGACAAGCAATGAGCAGTTCTTC. This gives the protein CASSSTGTSNEQFF. The chain combines TRBV7-3 with TRBJ2-1, with a possible D match to TRBD1 (6 bases). CDR3 length: 14 residues. Germline V gene sequence: CDR1 SGHTA, CDR2 FQGTGA. V lost 4 bases and J 6 bases, leaving 13 bases between the germline ends.

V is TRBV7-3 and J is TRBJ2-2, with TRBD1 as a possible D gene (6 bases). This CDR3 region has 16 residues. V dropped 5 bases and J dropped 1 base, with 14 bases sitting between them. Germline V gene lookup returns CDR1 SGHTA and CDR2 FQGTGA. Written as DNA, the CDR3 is TGTGCCAGCAGCCCCCCGGAAGGGGGGAACACCGGGGAGCTGTTTTTT. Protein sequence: CASSPPEGGNTGELFF.

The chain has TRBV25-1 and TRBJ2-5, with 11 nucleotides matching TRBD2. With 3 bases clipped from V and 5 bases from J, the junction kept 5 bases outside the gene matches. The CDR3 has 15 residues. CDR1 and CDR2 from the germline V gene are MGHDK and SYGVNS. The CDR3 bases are TGTGCCAGCAGTGAGGGTAGCGGGGGGGGTGAGACCCAGTACTTC. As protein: CASSEGSGGGETQYF.

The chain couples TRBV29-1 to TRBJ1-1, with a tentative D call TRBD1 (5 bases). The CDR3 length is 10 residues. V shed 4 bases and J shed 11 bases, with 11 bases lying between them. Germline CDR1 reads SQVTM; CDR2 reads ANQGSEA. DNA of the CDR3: TGCAGCGTTGGGGACGGGAGGGCTTTCTTT. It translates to CSVGDGRAFF.

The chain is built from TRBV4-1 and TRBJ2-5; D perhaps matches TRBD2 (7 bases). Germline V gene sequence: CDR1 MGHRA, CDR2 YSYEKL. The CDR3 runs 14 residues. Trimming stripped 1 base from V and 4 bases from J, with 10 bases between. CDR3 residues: CASSQVGGAETQYF. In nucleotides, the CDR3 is TGCGCCAGCAGCCAAGTAGGGGGGGCAGAGACCCAGTACTTC.

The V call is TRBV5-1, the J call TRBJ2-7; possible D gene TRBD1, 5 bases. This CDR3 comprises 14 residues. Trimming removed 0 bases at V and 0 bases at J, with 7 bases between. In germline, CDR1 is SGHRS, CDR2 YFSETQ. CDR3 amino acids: CASSLGDSSYEQYF. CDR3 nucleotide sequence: TGCGCCAGCAGCTTGGGAGACAGCTCCTACGAGCAGTACTTC.

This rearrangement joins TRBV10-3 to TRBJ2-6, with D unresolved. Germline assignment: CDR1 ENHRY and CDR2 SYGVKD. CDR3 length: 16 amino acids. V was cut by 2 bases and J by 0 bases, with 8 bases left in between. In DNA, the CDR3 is TGTGCCATCAGTGAGGACACTTCCTCTGGGGCCAACGTCCTGACTTTC. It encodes CAISEDTSSGANVLTF.

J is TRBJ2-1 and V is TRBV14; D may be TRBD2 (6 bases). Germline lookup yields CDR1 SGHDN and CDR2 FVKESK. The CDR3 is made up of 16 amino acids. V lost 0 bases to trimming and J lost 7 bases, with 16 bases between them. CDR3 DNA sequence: TGTGCCAGCAGCCAAGATCGGCGGGGCCCGGGAAATGAGCAGTTCTTC. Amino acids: CASSQDRRGPGNEQFF.

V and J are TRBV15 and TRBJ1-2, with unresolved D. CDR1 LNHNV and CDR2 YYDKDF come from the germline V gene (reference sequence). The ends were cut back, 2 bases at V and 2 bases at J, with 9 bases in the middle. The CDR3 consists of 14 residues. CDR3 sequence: CATSRFDKNYGYTF. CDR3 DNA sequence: TGTGCCACCAGCAGATTCGACAAAAACTATGGCTACACCTTC.

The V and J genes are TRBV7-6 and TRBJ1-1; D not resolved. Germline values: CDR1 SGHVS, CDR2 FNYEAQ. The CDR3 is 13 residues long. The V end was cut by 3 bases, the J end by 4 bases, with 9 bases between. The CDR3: CASSFGDGTEAFF. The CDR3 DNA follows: TGTGCCAGCAGCTTCGGGGATGGCACTGAAGCTTTCTTT. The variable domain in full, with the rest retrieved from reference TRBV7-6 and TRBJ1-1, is GAGVSQSPRYKVTKRGQDVALRCDPISGHVSLYWYRQALGQGPEFLTYFNYEAQQDKSGLPNDRFSAERPEGSISTLTIQRTEQRDSAMYRCASSFGDGTEAFFGQGTRLTVV.

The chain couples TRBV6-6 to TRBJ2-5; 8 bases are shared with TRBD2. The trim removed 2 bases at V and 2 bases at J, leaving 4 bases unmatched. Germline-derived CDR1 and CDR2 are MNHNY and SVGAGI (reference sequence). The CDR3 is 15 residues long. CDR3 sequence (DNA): TGTGCCAGCAGTTACGTTGCGGGGGGACAAGAGACCCAGTACTTC. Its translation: CASSYVAGGQETQYF.